This T cell receptor (beta chain) was sequenced during a study of blood T cell repertoires in COVID-19. Study-wide context: Sites across the United States, Italy and Spain contributed samples from acute and convalescent COVID-19. The cDNA or gDNA used as material had been derived from T cells, B-cell-depleted T cells, or PBMCs.

The CDR3 consists of 14 residues. CDR1 is SGHTA and CDR2 is FQGNSA in the germline V gene. The V gene lost 6 bases and the J gene lost 6 bases, with 15 bases spanning the gap. The data were produced by immunoSEQ multiplex PCR, yet TCRdb's version contains in-frame clones alone and is incomplete. The profile shows 200,000 to 250,000 clones, about four fifths of them singletons. This chain connects TRBV7-2 to TRBJ1-5; D is uncertain. This clonotype was obtained from a woman in her 30s who had recovered from COVID-19. The specimen sequenced was peripheral blood. CDR3 region: CASSFGLLGQPQHF. As DNA, the CDR3 is TGTGCCAGCAGTTTTGGACTGCTGGGTCAGCCCCAGCATTTT.